These 29 T cell receptor beta chains originate from one sample sequenced in a study of cytomegalovirus exposure and HLA in healthy donors. 60 Vbeta and 13 Jbeta primers were used in PCR. Profiling relied on immunoSEQ multiplex PCR, and the TCRdb table lists in-frame clones only, not all of them. The sample records nearly 65,000 clones, about 76% being singletons. Sequencing was carried out using PBMCs. These receptors were obtained from a man in his forties or fifties in good health and CMV-seronegative.

This clone has just one count. The gene calls are TRBV19 and TRBJ1-6; D is perhaps TRBD1 (6 bases). The CDR3 totals 14 residues. The germline CDR1 and CDR2 sequences are LNHDA and SQIVND (reference sequence). V was shortened by 1 base and J by 6 bases, with 7 bases between the two germline ends. Here the CDR3 reads CASSIVDSNSPLHF. The CDR3 bases are TGTGCCAGTAGTATAGTGGACAGTAATTCACCCCTCCACTTT. The full variable domain, its missing parts supplied by reference TRBV19 and TRBJ1-6, is DGGITQSPKYLFRKEGQNVTLSCEQNLNHDAMYWYRQDPGQGLRLIYYSQIVNDFQKGDIAEGYSVSREKKESFPLTVTSAQKNPTAFYLCASSIVDSNSPLHFGNGTRLTVT.

This chain uses TRBV9 with TRBJ2-2, with a possible D match to TRBD2 (5 bases). Trimming took off 0 bases at V and 5 bases at J, with 14 bases between the two ends. The CDR3 has 16 amino acids. The germline V gene encodes CDR1 SGDLS and CDR2 YYNGEE. This CDR3 is CASSVDIGGWTGELFF. The CDR3 nucleotides read TGTGCCAGCAGCGTAGATATAGGAGGATGGACCGGGGAGCTGTTTTTT.

CDR3 loop: CASSLGRAPGGYTF. DNA of the CDR3: TGTGCCAGCAGCTTAGGCAGGGCCCCCGGTGGCTACACCTTC. The genes are TRBV7-3 and TRBJ1-2; D may be TRBD1 (5 bases). The CDR3 extends over 14 amino acids. CDR1 and CDR2 from the germline V gene are SGHTA and FQGTGA. V was cut by 2 bases and J by 7 bases, with 14 bases left in between.

The chain recombines TRBV18 with TRBJ1-1; tentatively, D is TRBD1 (6 bases). CDR3 length: 13 residues. The V and J ends lost 0 bases and 6 bases respectively, with 8 bases between them. The germline V gene has CDR1 KGHSH and CDR2 LQKENI. CDR3 loop: CASSPPGQPEAFF. The CDR3 nucleotides read TGTGCCAGCTCACCACCAGGACAGCCTGAAGCTTTCTTT.

This clone was observed a few times. This chain connects TRBV5-4 to TRBJ2-5, with D maybe TRBD2 (5 bases). V shed 3 bases and J shed 1 base, with 16 bases lying between them. Germline V lookup: CDR1 SGHNT, CDR2 YYREEE (reference sequence). The CDR3 covers 16 residues. CDR3 loop: CASSSAGAWGQETQYF. For the CDR3, the DNA is TGTGCCAGCAGCTCGGCGGGTGCCTGGGGCCAAGAGACCCAGTACTTC. Variable domain in full (rest from reference TRBV5-4 and TRBJ2-5): ETGVTQSPTHLIKTRGQQVTLRCSSQSGHNTVSWYQQALGQGPQFIFQYYREEENGRGNFPPRFSGLQFPNYSSELNVNALELDDSALYLCASSSAGAWGQETQYFGPGTRLLVL.

This chain connects TRBV5-1 to TRBJ2-3; 8 bases agree with TRBD2. The CDR3 is made up of 15 amino acids. Looked up from germline, CDR1 is SGHRS and CDR2 is YFSETQ. The trim removed 4 bases at V and 7 bases at J, leaving 11 bases unmatched. The CDR3 region has the DNA TGCGCCAGCAGCCCCCTGGGCGGGGGGACCTATACGCAGTATTTT. Translation gives CASSPLGGGTYTQYF. Drawing the rest from reference TRBV5-1 and TRBJ2-3, the complete variable domain is KAGVTQTPRYLIKTRGQQVTLSCSPISGHRSVSWYQQTPGQGLQFLFEYFSETQRNKGNFPGRFSGRQFSNSRSEMNVSTLELGDSALYLCASSPLGGGTYTQYFGPGTRLTVL.

V is TRBV6-5 and J is TRBJ2-6, with a tentative D call TRBD1 (6 bases). V dropped 2 bases and J dropped 0 bases, with 8 bases sitting between them. This CDR3 is 16 amino acids long. Per germline, CDR1 MNHEY and CDR2 SVGAGI. The CDR3 loop is CASSYPTGSGANVLTF. The CDR3 DNA reads as TGTGCCAGCAGTTACCCGACAGGCTCTGGGGCCAACGTCCTGACTTTC.

This clone has more than one count but fewer than ten. J is TRBJ2-7 and V is TRBV5-1; TRBD1 aligns across 10 bases. V gave up 4 bases and J gave up 2 bases; unmatched junction bases: 6. Germline-derived CDR1 and CDR2 are SGHRS and YFSETQ. This CDR3 has 15 residues. The CDR3 here is CASSEGQGRTYEQYF. The CDR3 coding sequence is TGCGCCAGCAGCGAGGGACAGGGGCGAACCTACGAGCAGTACTTC.

The CDR3 spells CASSEPGQGYEQYF. The CDR3 DNA reads TGTGCCAGCAGTGAGCCGGGACAGGGGTACGAGCAGTACTTC. The J gene is TRBJ2-5, the V gene TRBV2; 10 bases align to TRBD1. The end of the DNA is better explained by TRBJ2-7, so the J call may be wrong. The germline V gene has CDR1 SNHLY and CDR2 FYNNEI. There are 14 residues in the CDR3.

This clone was seen a single time. The chain carries TRBV6-5 and TRBJ2-1; TRBD1 agrees at 7 bases. V shed 6 bases and J 7 bases; nucleotides not matched to a gene: 12. Germline values: CDR1 MNHEY, CDR2 SVGAGI. This CDR3 is built from 15 residues. In nucleotides, the CDR3 is TGTGCCAGCAGCCCCCCCGGGACAGACGGGAATGAGCAGTTCTTC. This translates into CASSPPGTDGNEQFF.

The DNA for the CDR3 is TGCGCCAGCAGTCTCCTTGGGTCAGCGGGGGTGGAGGAGACCCAGTACTTC. Translation gives CASSLLGSAGVEETQYF. J is TRBJ2-5 and V is TRBV5-1; TRBD2 aligns across 8 bases. Germline CDR1 is SGHRS and CDR2 is YFSETQ. There are 17 residues in the CDR3. Losses at the gene ends were 5 bases for V and 5 bases for J; bases not matched to a gene: 17.

V and J are TRBV7-3 and TRBJ2-2; TRBD2 agrees at 13 bases. Trimming removed 5 bases from V and 7 bases from J; junction bases left unmatched: 10. The CDR3 totals 17 residues. Per the germline V gene, CDR1 is SGHTA and CDR2 is FQGTGA. This CDR3 reads CASSHTTSGGAGGELFF. The CDR3 bases are TGTGCCAGCAGCCACACAACTAGCGGGGGGGCCGGCGGGGAGCTGTTTTTT.

This clone was observed once. V gene TRBV11-1 combines with J gene TRBJ2-1, with TRBD1 as a possible D gene (6 bases). Germline V gene sequence: CDR1 SGHAT, CDR2 FQDESV (reference sequence). The CDR3 runs to 17 residues. The germline V and J ends were trimmed by 1 base and 5 bases, with 18 bases remaining between them. The CDR3 protein is CASSLGSGAGDNNEQFF. As DNA, the CDR3 is TGTGCCAGCAGCTTAGGCTCTGGGGCAGGGGACAACAATGAGCAGTTCTTC. Complete variable domain (other parts from reference TRBV11-1 and TRBJ2-1): EAEVAQSPRYKITEKSQAVAFWCDPISGHATLYWYRQILGQGPELLVQFQDESVVDDSQLPKDRFSAERLKGVDSTLKIQPAELGDSAMYLCASSLGSGAGDNNEQFFGPGTRLTVL.

A few counts support this clone. The V and J genes are TRBV5-6 and TRBJ2-6, with D maybe TRBD2 (5 bases). Trimming removed 3 bases from V and 1 base from J, with 8 bases in between. The CDR3 contains 15 residues. Looked up from germline, CDR1 is SGHDT and CDR2 is YYEEEE. CDR3 residues: CASSSPGSGANVLTF. The CDR3 bases are TGTGCCAGCAGCTCGCCGGGGTCTGGGGCCAACGTCCTGACTTTC. Full variable domain (rest looked up from reference TRBV5-6 and TRBJ2-6): DAGVTQSPTHLIKTRGQQVTLRCSPKSGHDTVSWYQQALGQGPQFIFQYYEEEERQRGNFPDRFSGHQFPNYSSELNVNALLLGDSALYLCASSSPGSGANVLTFGAGSRLTVL.

DNA of the CDR3: TGTGCCAGCAGCTCCAGCGCCACACTAGCGGGGGGGGAGTATTTT. Translation gives CASSSSATLAGGEYF. This chain joins TRBV11-2 and TRBJ2-3; 13 bases are shared with TRBD2. This CDR3 spans 15 amino acids. V lost 4 bases to trimming and J lost 13 bases; unmatched junction nucleotides: 11. Germline V gives CDR1 SGHAT, CDR2 FQNNGV.

This chain uses TRBV18 with TRBJ1-5; D possibly corresponds to TRBD1 (5 bases). V gave up 5 bases and J gave up 0 bases, with 8 bases separating them. From germline, CDR1 is KGHSH and CDR2 LQKENI. CDR3 size: 14 residues. The CDR3 bases are TGTGCCAGCTCAGACAGAGATAGCAATCAGCCCCAGCATTTT. Its translation: CASSDRDSNQPQHF.

The chain carries TRBV5-1 and TRBJ1-4; D might be TRBD1 (6 bases). Germline CDR1 SGHRS, CDR2 YFSETQ. This CDR3 comprises 15 residues. V lost 5 bases and J 4 bases, leaving 15 bases between the germline ends. CDR3 sequence (DNA): TGCGCCAGCAGACGCGACAGGACCAATAATGAAAAACTGTTTTTT. Protein: CASRRDRTNNEKLFF.

As DNA, the CDR3 is TGCGCCAGCAGTGATAACAGGGGGTTCGCCGGGGAGCTGTTTTTT. This gives the protein CASSDNRGFAGELFF. The chain recombines TRBV10-1 with TRBJ2-2; 8 bases are shared with TRBD1. The CDR3 totals 15 residues. The germline V gene encodes CDR1 WNHNN and CDR2 SYGVQD (reference sequence). J gave up 6 bases and V 3 bases, and 6 bases lay outside the gene matches.

As DNA, the CDR3 is TGTGCCAGCAGCGGGACAGGGGCGTCCACCGGGGAGCTGTTTTTT. This translates into CASSGTGASTGELFF. The chain couples TRBV7-6 to TRBJ2-2; TRBD1 matches 10 bases. The junction had 4 bases not matched to a gene; V was cut back by 5 bases and J by 4 bases. In germline, CDR1 is SGHVS, CDR2 FNYEAQ. This CDR3 spans 15 amino acids.

This chain links TRBV9 with TRBJ2-2; 7 bases are shared with TRBD1. J lost 2 bases, V lost 3 bases, and 10 bases had no gene match. The CDR3 spans 17 residues. Germline values: CDR1 SGDLS, CDR2 YYNGEE. As DNA, the CDR3 is TGTGCCAGCAGCGACTCGGCAACAGGGGATAACACCGGGGAGCTGTTTTTT. This gives the protein CASSDSATGDNTGELFF.

The V call is TRBV10-3, the J call TRBJ2-1; 7 nucleotides match TRBD2. This CDR3 has 13 residues. Germline CDR1 is ENHRY and CDR2 is SYGVKD. The V gene end was trimmed by 9 bases and the J gene end by 2 bases; junction bases not matched to a gene: 4. CDR3 sequence: CAIGGTTYNEQFF. As DNA, the CDR3 is TGTGCCATTGGAGGGACTACCTACAATGAGCAGTTCTTC.

This clone was seen more than once but under ten times. The rearrangement links TRBV19 to TRBJ2-7; D not certain. V lost 3 bases to trimming and J lost 0 bases, with 9 bases between them. CDR1 is LNHDA and CDR2 is SQIVND in the germline V gene (reference sequence). The CDR3 sequence is 14 residues long. The chain's CDR3 is CASSIKPSSYEQYF. CDR3 bases: TGTGCCAGTAGTATTAAACCGAGCTCCTACGAGCAGTACTTC.

The gene calls are TRBV11-1 and TRBJ1-1; a possible D gene is TRBD1 (6 bases). V gave up 5 bases and J gave up 8 bases, with 15 bases separating them. Germline V gene lookup returns CDR1 SGHAT and CDR2 FQDESV (reference sequence). The CDR3 sequence is 13 residues long. In nucleotides, the CDR3 is TGTGCCAGCAGCCCTTCTGACAGGTTCGAAGCTTTCTTT. As protein: CASSPSDRFEAFF.

This chain links TRBV7-9 with TRBJ2-3; weak D call: TRBD2 (6 bases). The CDR3 loop spans 15 amino acids. Germline assignment: CDR1 SEHNR and CDR2 FQNEAQ (reference sequence). V was trimmed by 1 base and J by 2 bases, leaving 10 bases between them. The CDR3 coding sequence is TGTGCCAGCAGCTTAGAGGCGGGACCCACAGATACGCAGTATTTT. This gives the protein CASSLEAGPTDTQYF.

The gene calls are TRBV28 and TRBJ1-4, with 7 bases that match TRBD1. With 4 bases clipped from V and 3 bases from J, the junction kept 8 bases outside the gene matches. Germline V gives CDR1 MDHEN, CDR2 SYDVKM. This CDR3 is built from 16 residues. CDR3 DNA: TGTGCCAGCAGTTCCTTGAGACAGGGCGCTAATGAAAAACTGTTTTTT. Translated, it gives CASSSLRQGANEKLFF.

The chain carries TRBV19 and TRBJ2-3; TRBD2 matches 7 bases. The CDR3 runs 17 residues. Germline V gives CDR1 LNHDA, CDR2 SQIVND (reference sequence). Trimming cost V 4 bases and J 0 bases; bases outside gene matches: 10. The CDR3 region is CASSTDGGGASTDTQYF. CDR3 nucleotide sequence: TGTGCCAGTAGTACAGACGGCGGGGGTGCTAGCACAGATACGCAGTATTTT.

With respect to this clone: The junction departs from germline at one end; a sequencing error may be responsible. The V and J genes are TRBV10-3 and TRBJ1-3, with a possible D match to TRBD1 (5 bases). There are 15 residues in the CDR3. The germline gives CDR1 ENHRY, CDR2 SYGVKD. This CDR3 reads CANSKGLSSGNTIYF. For the CDR3, the DNA is TGTGCCAACAGTAAGGGGTTGAGCTCTGGAAACACCATATATTTT.

V usage is TRBV27 and J usage is TRBJ2-5; 7 bases match TRBD1. Germline CDR1 reads MNHEY; CDR2 reads SMNVEV (reference sequence). There are 14 residues in the CDR3. Trimming at V came to 4 bases and at J to 5 bases, leaving 7 bases not matched to a gene. The CDR3 is CASSSRQGRETQYF. DNA of the CDR3: TGTGCCAGCAGTTCCCGACAGGGACGGGAGACCCAGTACTTC.

The chain links TRBV28 to TRBJ2-7; possible D gene TRBD1, 6 bases. This CDR3 has 12 amino acids. CDR1 MDHEN and CDR2 SYDVKM come from the germline V gene. V dropped 9 bases and J dropped 2 bases, with 11 bases sitting between them. The CDR3 nucleotides are TGTGCCAGTGACACAGGGACCTACGAGCAGTACTTC. It yields the protein CASDTGTYEQYF.